This TCR beta chain comes out of a study of a mutant IDH1 vaccine in newly diagnosed glioma. TCRdb keeps only in-frame clones here, not all; method: immunoSEQ multiplex PCR. This table has around 56,000 clones, roughly 82% appearing once. Indicated time point: week 5, during vaccination. One vaccine dose held 300 ug of mutant IDH1 20-mer peptide and came with topical imiquimod. J gave up 4 bases and V 7 bases, and 7 bases lay outside the gene matches. CDR3 length equals 14 residues. The germline V gene encodes CDR1 ENHRY and CDR2 SYGVKD. A note on this clone: The antigen remains undetermined.

The origin of this receptor is a woman in her late teens or twenties with glioma. Some clones in this sample may be carry-over from other donors' samples. The chain combines TRBV10-3 with TRBJ2-3; TRBD1 matches 8 bases. The source material was PBMCs, sampled from a glioma patient whose treatment included an IDH1 peptide vaccine. The CDR3 DNA reads as TGTGCCATCACCCCTGACAGGGGAGCAGATACGCAGTATTTT. It specifies CAITPDRGADTQYF.